This entry is about one T cell receptor beta chain. The data belong to a study of blood T cell repertoires in COVID-19. Study background: The United States, Italy and Spain provided the acute and convalescent COVID-19 samples.

The cohort comprised adults aged roughly 18 to 95 years residing in approximately 22 US areas. The study assigned cohorts using participant-reported clinical history. Someone with COVID-19 had been met by exposed participants within 2 weeks before study entry. Germline V gene sequence: CDR1 SEHNR, CDR2 FQNEAQ (reference sequence). The germline V and J ends were trimmed by 5 bases and 1 base, with 8 bases remaining between them. The CDR3 spans 14 residues. Method: immunoSEQ multiplex PCR; TCRdb's copy keeps in-frame clones and lacks some. Here the sample spans fewer than 200,000 clones, 80% to 85% being singletons.

The source is a woman aged 25 to 39 who had been exposed to COVID-19. This chain connects TRBV7-9 to TRBJ2-2, with no clear D. What was sequenced was PBMCs or T cells enriched from blood (not recorded which). CDR3 residues: CASSARLNTGELFF. The CDR3 DNA reads as TGTGCCAGCAGCGCACGACTGAACACCGGGGAGCTGTTTTTT.